Detailed here is one TCR beta chain. The antigen is unknown. The data were taken from a study of vaccination and CD4 T cells after COVID-19. For the study at large: Between diagnosis and the drawing of post-COVID samples lay a median roughly 100 days (range 35 to 161). The cells in question were stimulated using overlapping spike peptides derived from SARS-CoV-2, HCoV-NL63, HCoV-OC43 and HCoV-229E.

Treatment noted: approximately 10-day PBMC culture with coronavirus spike peptide pools or control peptides (ViraFEST assay). An unexposed donor provided the CD4+ T cells, which were collected before the COVID-19 pandemic (2011-2018). Trimming removed 2 bases from V and 5 bases from J, with 16 bases in between. CDR3 size: 15 residues. The V gene's germline CDR1 is ENHRY and CDR2 SYGVKD. The Oncomine TCR Beta short-read assay sequenced DNA from cultured CD4+ T cells. TCRdb processed the PCR reads anew with MiXCR; each CDR3 protein has one entry. This sample has 6,500 to 8,000 distinct CDR3 sequences; 50% to 65% occur once, and the top ten carry less than 30%.

The sample comprised CD4+ T cells from blood, cultured in vitro. The V and J genes are TRBV10-3 and TRBJ2-7; possibly TRBD1 for D (6 bases). This sequence originates from a human donor in good health. CDR3 nucleotide sequence: TGTGCCATCAGTGAGGGTTACCAGGGGTCGGACGAGCAGTACTTC. Amino acid sequence: CAISEGYQGSDEQYF.